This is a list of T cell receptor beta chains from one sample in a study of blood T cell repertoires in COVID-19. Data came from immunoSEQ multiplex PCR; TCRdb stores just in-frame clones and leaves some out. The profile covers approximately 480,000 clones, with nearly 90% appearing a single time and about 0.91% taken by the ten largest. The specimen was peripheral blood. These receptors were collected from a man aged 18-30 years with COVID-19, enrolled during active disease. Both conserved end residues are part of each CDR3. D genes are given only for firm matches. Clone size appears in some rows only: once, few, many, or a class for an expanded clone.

CASSLDYPTYEQYF | TGCGCCAGCAGCCTGGACTACCCAACCTACGAGCAGTACTTC | TRBJ2-7 | NA | TRBV5-1 | once
CASSMEGRGDQPQHF | TGTGCCAGTAGTATGGAGGGCAGGGGGGATCAGCCCCAGCATTTT | TRBJ1-5 | TRBD1 | TRBV19 | NA
CASSPGLDRETQYF | TGCGCCAGCAGCCCAGGACTAGATCGGGAGACCCAGTACTTC | TRBJ2-5 | TRBD2 | TRBV5-1 | NA
CASSYWGDEQFF | TGTGCCAGCAGTTATTGGGGGGATGAGCAGTTCTTC | TRBJ2-1 | NA | TRBV6-6 | NA
CAISEGGGAGETQYF | TGTGCCATCAGTGAGGGCGGGGGGGCAGGAGAGACCCAGTACTTC | TRBJ2-5 | TRBD2 | TRBV10-3 | NA
CASSLTPRLGTEAFF | TGTGCCAGCAGCTTAACCCCCCGACTGGGCACTGAAGCTTTCTTT | TRBJ1-1 | NA | TRBV7-9 | few
CAGSLTSGTPGELFF | TGTGCCGGGTCCTTGACTAGCGGGACCCCCGGGGAGCTGTTTTTT | TRBJ2-2 | TRBD2 | TRBV2 | NA
CASSEMGQSQPQHF | TGTGCCAGCAGTGAGATGGGACAGTCGCAGCCCCAGCATTTT | TRBJ1-5 | TRBD1 | TRBV2 | NA
CASSPSAEITDTQYF | TGTGCCAGCAGCCCTTCAGCGGAGATCACAGATACGCAGTATTTT | TRBJ2-3 | NA | TRBV7-3 | NA
CANSPPAGSPQTQYF | TGTGCCAACTCCCCCCCGGCAGGGTCCCCCCAGACCCAGTACTTC | TRBJ2-5 | NA | TRBV6-5 | NA
CASSSTGSTEAFF | TGTGCCAGCAGCTCGACAGGGAGTACTGAAGCTTTCTTT | TRBJ1-1 | TRBD1 | TRBV3-1/TRBV3-2 | NA
CASSLYRGATFF | TGTGCCAGCAGTTTGTACAGGGGGGCGACTTTCTTT | TRBJ1-1 | TRBD1 | TRBV12-3/TRBV12-4 | few
CASSQDLAPTATEAFF | TGTGCCAGCAGCCAAGATCTCGCCCCTACAGCCACTGAAGCTTTCTTT | TRBJ1-1 | NA | TRBV14 | NA
CASSIGGSEDTQYF | TGCGCCAGCAGCATAGGGGGCTCTGAAGATACGCAGTATTTT | TRBJ2-3 | TRBD1 | TRBV5-1 | NA
CASSLVQGGGELFF | TGTGCCAGCAGCTTGGTACAGGGGGGTGGGGAGCTGTTTTTT | TRBJ2-2 | TRBD1 | TRBV5-5 | NA
CASLVTEAFF | TGTGCCAGCCTCGTCACTGAAGCTTTCTTT | TRBJ1-1 | NA | TRBV2 | NA
CASSAQAQGEDNEQFF | TGTGCCAGCAGCGCGCAAGCCCAGGGTGAGGACAATGAGCAGTTCTTC | TRBJ2-1 | NA | TRBV13 | once
CASSIRGREKLFF | TGTGCCAGTAGTATCAGGGGGCGCGAAAAACTGTTTTTT | TRBJ1-4 | TRBD1 | TRBV19 | NA
CASSENSSRFF | TGTGCCAGCAGTGAAAATAGTAGTCGGTTCTTC | TRBJ2-1 | NA | TRBV6-1 | NA
CASRERGTFGGYTF | TGTGCCAGCAGGGAGCGGGGGACCTTCGGTGGCTACACCTTC | TRBJ1-2 | NA | TRBV2 | NA
CASSERRGAGNTIYF | TGTGCCAGCAGTGAAAGGAGGGGTGCTGGAAACACCATATATTTT | TRBJ1-3 | NA | TRBV2 | NA
CASTGTRKGTYEQYF | TGTGCCAGCACCGGGACTAGAAAAGGCACCTACGAGCAGTACTTC | TRBJ2-7 | TRBD2 | TRBV2 | NA
CATSDFQGETQYF | TGTGCCACCAGTGATTTCCAGGGGGAGACCCAGTACTTC | TRBJ2-5 | NA | TRBV24-1 | NA
CASSGTSAYNEQFF | TGTGCCAGCAGCGGGACTAGCGCCTACAATGAGCAGTTCTTC | TRBJ2-1 | TRBD2 | TRBV3-1/TRBV3-2 | NA
CASSYSYGYTF | TGTGCCAGCAGTTACAGCTATGGCTACACCTTC | TRBJ1-2 | NA | TRBV12-3/TRBV12-4 | once
CASSLDGRGFNEQFF | TGTGCCAGCAGCTTAGACGGGAGGGGTTTTAATGAGCAGTTCTTC | TRBJ2-1 | TRBD2 | TRBV11-2 | NA
CASSPDRDSYGYTF | TGTGCCAGCTCCCCCGACCGGGACAGCTATGGCTACACCTTC | TRBJ1-2 | TRBD1 | TRBV18 | NA